These T cell receptor beta chains were read from a single sample in a study of blood T cell repertoires in COVID-19. Here immunoSEQ multiplex PCR was the method, and the copy in TCRdb shows in-frame clones only, minus some. The sample has some 300,000 clones, approximately 86% seen once. The sample comprised peripheral blood. Every receptor here comes from a woman aged 70 to 79 with COVID-19, enrolled during active disease. The CDR3 runs from the conserved cysteine through the conserved F or W. Each record gives: D gene, V gene, clone size, J gene, CDR3 DNA, CDR3 protein. A D gene is named only where the DNA matches it firmly. Some rows have no size entry. The others give once, few or many, or a class for an expanded clone.

D: TRBD2
V: TRBV3-1/TRBV3-2
size: .
J: TRBJ2-2
DNA: TGTGCCAGCAGCCCTACCGCTATAGCGGGGAAACCTAACACCGGGGAGCTGTTTTTT
CDR3: CASSPTAIAGKPNTGELFF

D: TRBD1
V: TRBV6-5
size: .
J: TRBJ1-4
DNA: TGTGCCAGCAGTTACTCAACAGGGGGCTATATTGAAAAACTGTTTTTT
CDR3: CASSYSTGGYIEKLFF

D: .
V: TRBV29-1
size: many
J: TRBJ2-7
DNA: TGCAGCACAGAAACAGGGTTTGGCGAGCAGTACTTC
CDR3: CSTETGFGEQYF

D: TRBD1
V: TRBV27
size: few
J: TRBJ2-3
DNA: TGTGCCAGCAGTCCACATCCGACAGGGGATGATACGCAGTATTTT
CDR3: CASSPHPTGDDTQYF

D: .
V: TRBV2
size: .
J: TRBJ2-7
DNA: TGTGCCAGCACCAACCAGGGGGGAAACTACGAGCAGTACTTC
CDR3: CASTNQGGNYEQYF

D: .
V: TRBV27
size: few
J: TRBJ1-2
DNA: TGTGCCAGCAGTCCGTACACAGATTTGTATGGCTACACCTTC
CDR3: CASSPYTDLYGYTF

D: TRBD1
V: TRBV7-3
size: .
J: TRBJ2-1
DNA: TGTGCCAGCAGCTCGGGACAGAAGCAGTTCTTC
CDR3: CASSSGQKQFF

D: .
V: TRBV6-5
size: .
J: TRBJ2-7
DNA: TGTGCCAGCAGGTTCGGACAGCTCTACGAGCAGTACTTC
CDR3: CASRFGQLYEQYF

D: TRBD1
V: TRBV19
size: .
J: TRBJ2-7
DNA: TGTGCCAGTAGTACCACAGGGGGCGAGCAGTACTTC
CDR3: CASSTTGGEQYF

D: TRBD2
V: TRBV10-3
size: .
J: TRBJ2-5
DNA: TGTGCCATCAGCCTCGGGACTAGCGGGGGTGCCCAAGAGACCCAGTACTTC
CDR3: CAISLGTSGGAQETQYF

D: TRBD1
V: TRBV10-3
size: .
J: TRBJ1-1
DNA: TGTGCCATCAGTGGCGGGGACAGGGCCAACACTGAAGCTTTCTTT
CDR3: CAISGGDRANTEAFF

D: TRBD2
V: TRBV4-3
size: .
J: TRBJ2-1
DNA: TGCGCCAGCAGCCGAGCGGGGGGGAACTACAATGAGCAGTTCTTC
CDR3: CASSRAGGNYNEQFF

D: TRBD1
V: TRBV28
size: .
J: TRBJ1-5
DNA: TGTGCCAGCAGTTCCGGACAGGGCTATAATCAGCCCCAGCATTTT
CDR3: CASSSGQGYNQPQHF

D: TRBD1
V: TRBV6-5
size: .
J: TRBJ2-2
DNA: TGTGCCAGCAACAGGGGAACCGGGGAGCTGTTTTTT
CDR3: CASNRGTGELFF

D: .
V: TRBV7-2
size: .
J: TRBJ1-3
DNA: TGTGCCAGCAGCTTGAACCCCGGGAGCTCTGGAAACACCATATATTTT
CDR3: CASSLNPGSSGNTIYF

D: .
V: TRBV6-5
size: few
J: TRBJ1-4
DNA: TGTGCCAGCAGTACGGACGGGAGAACTAATGAAAAACTGTTTTTT
CDR3: CASSTDGRTNEKLFF

D: TRBD2
V: TRBV5-6
size: .
J: TRBJ2-7
DNA: TGTGCCAGCAGTCTCCCCCGTCCTAGCGGTTTGGGCGAGCAGTACTTC
CDR3: CASSLPRPSGLGEQYF

D: TRBD2
V: TRBV7-3
size: .
J: TRBJ2-1
DNA: TGTGCCAGCAGCTTATCTAGCGGGGTATACAATGAGCAGTTCTTC
CDR3: CASSLSSGVYNEQFF

D: .
V: TRBV5-6
size: .
J: TRBJ1-5
DNA: TGTGCCAGCAGCTTTGGATCAGGGAATCAGCCCCAGCATTTT
CDR3: CASSFGSGNQPQHF

D: .
V: TRBV9
size: .
J: TRBJ2-1
DNA: TGTGCCAGCAGCGTCTCCCCCTACAATGAGCAGTTCTTC
CDR3: CASSVSPYNEQFF

D: .
V: TRBV9
size: .
J: TRBJ1-2
DNA: TGTGCCAGCAGCCCCAGGGACATCGAGAACTATGGCTACACCTTC
CDR3: CASSPRDIENYGYTF

D: .
V: TRBV2
size: .
J: TRBJ2-2
DNA: TGTGCCAGCAGTGAACTTACGGGCGGGGAGCTGTTTTTT
CDR3: CASSELTGGELFF

D: TRBD1
V: TRBV5-1
size: .
J: TRBJ2-5
DNA: TGCGCCAGCAGGAGTACAGGGGGAGAGACCCAGTACTTC
CDR3: CASRSTGGETQYF

D: .
V: TRBV9
size: .
J: TRBJ1-2
DNA: TGTGCCAGCAGCGTAGGGGGCCGTGGCTACACCTTC
CDR3: CASSVGGRGYTF

D: TRBD1
V: TRBV29-1
size: .
J: TRBJ1-1
DNA: TGCAGCGTTGAAGTTACAGGGGACGCTGAAGCTTTCTTT
CDR3: CSVEVTGDAEAFF

D: TRBD1
V: TRBV9
size: .
J: TRBJ2-6
DNA: TGTGCCAGCAGCCCTCAGGGGCAGGGGGCGCCAGGGGCCAACGTCCTGACTTTC
CDR3: CASSPQGQGAPGANVLTF

D: .
V: TRBV6-5
size: .
J: TRBJ1-1
DNA: TGTGCCAGCAGTCTTACGGGTTTCACTGAAGCTTTCTTT
CDR3: CASSLTGFTEAFF

D: .
V: TRBV3-1/TRBV3-2
size: .
J: TRBJ2-6
DNA: TGTGCCAGCAGCCAGAGTGACAGGAGCTCTGGGGCCAACGTCCTGACTTTC
CDR3: CASSQSDRSSGANVLTF

D: .
V: TRBV7-3
size: .
J: TRBJ1-1
DNA: TGTGCCAGCAGCTCTCCTTTGAACACTGAAGCTTTCTTT
CDR3: CASSSPLNTEAFF

D: .
V: TRBV2
size: .
J: TRBJ2-5
DNA: TGTGCCAGCAGTGAAGGGCACCAAGAGACCCAGTACTTC
CDR3: CASSEGHQETQYF

D: TRBD2
V: TRBV5-1
size: .
J: TRBJ2-3
DNA: TGCGCCAGCAGCTTGGAGGTTGCGGGGGGCCCAGATACGCAGTATTTT
CDR3: CASSLEVAGGPDTQYF

D: TRBD1
V: TRBV19
size: .
J: TRBJ2-7
DNA: TGTGCCAGTAGTTCGGGACAGGGGCCCTACGAGCAGTACTTC
CDR3: CASSSGQGPYEQYF

D: TRBD1
V: TRBV19
size: .
J: TRBJ1-1
DNA: TGTGCCAGTAGCACGACAGGGGGCCGCACTGAAGCTTTCTTT
CDR3: CASSTTGGRTEAFF

D: .
V: TRBV6-5
size: .
J: TRBJ1-6
DNA: TGTGCCAGCAACCCCCGGACTGGGAATTCACCCCTCCACTTT
CDR3: CASNPRTGNSPLHF

D: .
V: TRBV15
size: .
J: TRBJ2-7
DNA: TGTGCCCTGAAGGTTGCAGGGAACTACGAGCAGTACTTC
CDR3: CALKVAGNYEQYF

D: .
V: TRBV28
size: .
J: TRBJ2-7
DNA: TGTGCCAGCACCTCCCCCCTCGGGAAGACCTACGAGCAGTACTTC
CDR3: CASTSPLGKTYEQYF

D: .
V: TRBV9
size: .
J: TRBJ2-1
DNA: TGTGCCAGCAGCGTAGGGGGCCCTAATGAGCAGTTCTTC
CDR3: CASSVGGPNEQFF

D: TRBD1
V: TRBV18
size: .
J: TRBJ1-1
DNA: TGTGCCAGCTCAGCGACGACAGGGGAAGCTTTCTTT
CDR3: CASSATTGEAFF

D: .
V: TRBV7-9
size: .
J: TRBJ1-6
DNA: TGTGCCAGCAGCTTAGAAGGGGTCAGGTCACCCCTCCACTTT
CDR3: CASSLEGVRSPLHF

D: .
V: TRBV21-1
size: .
J: TRBJ1-1
DNA: TGTGCCAGCAGCAAAGCCGACAGGGGCACTGAAGCTTTCTTT
CDR3: CASSKADRGTEAFF

D: .
V: TRBV28
size: .
J: TRBJ2-3
DNA: TGTGCCAGCAGTTCCGCACGGTACGGCACAGATACGCAGTATTTT
CDR3: CASSSARYGTDTQYF

D: .
V: TRBV7-9
size: .
J: TRBJ2-1
DNA: TGTGCCAGCAGCTTCCGTATCAATGAGCAGTTCTTC
CDR3: CASSFRINEQFF

D: TRBD2
V: TRBV3-1/TRBV3-2
size: .
J: TRBJ2-3
DNA: TGTGCCAGCAGCTTCCGACTAGCGGTCACAGATACGCAGTATTTT
CDR3: CASSFRLAVTDTQYF

D: .
V: TRBV12-3/TRBV12-4
size: once
J: TRBJ2-1
DNA: TGTGCCAGCACCCTAAATACCTACAATGAGCAGTTCTTC
CDR3: CASTLNTYNEQFF

D: .
V: TRBV19
size: .
J: TRBJ1-2
DNA: TGTGCCAGTAGTACCCGAGACAGGAATAACTATGGCTACACCTTC
CDR3: CASSTRDRNNYGYTF

D: TRBD1
V: TRBV10-3
size: many
J: TRBJ1-2
DNA: TGTGCCATTACCGGGACAGGGGGAAATCAGGATGGCTACACCTTC
CDR3: CAITGTGGNQDGYTF